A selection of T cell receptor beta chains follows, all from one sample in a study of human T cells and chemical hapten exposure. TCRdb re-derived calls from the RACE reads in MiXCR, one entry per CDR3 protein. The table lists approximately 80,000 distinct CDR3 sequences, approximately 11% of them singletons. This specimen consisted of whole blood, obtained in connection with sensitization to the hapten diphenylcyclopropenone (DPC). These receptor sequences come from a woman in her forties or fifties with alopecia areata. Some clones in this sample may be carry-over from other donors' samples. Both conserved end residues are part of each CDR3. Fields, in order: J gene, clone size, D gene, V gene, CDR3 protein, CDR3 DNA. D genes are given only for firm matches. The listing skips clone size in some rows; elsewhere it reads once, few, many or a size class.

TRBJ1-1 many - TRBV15 CATSHWGRDTEAFF TGTGCCACCAGCCACTGGGGGCGGGACACTGAAGCTTTCTTT
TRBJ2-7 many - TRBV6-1 CAIQGLGFYEQYF TGTGCCATCCAGGGACTTGGGTTTTACGAGCAGTACTTC
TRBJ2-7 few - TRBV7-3 CASSPRDGTYEQYF TGTGCCAGCAGCCCGAGGGACGGTACCTACGAGCAGTACTTC
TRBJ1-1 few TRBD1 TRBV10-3 CAISDGQAFGAFF TGTGCCATCTCAGACGGACAGGCCTTTGGAGCTTTCTTT
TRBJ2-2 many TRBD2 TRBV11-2 CASSPRLAAGAGELFF TGTGCCAGCAGCCCCCGGCTAGCGGCCGGGGCCGGGGAGCTGTTTTTT
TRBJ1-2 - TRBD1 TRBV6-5 CASRRQGVVGYTF TGTGCCAGCAGAAGACAGGGGGTCGTGGGCTACACCTTC
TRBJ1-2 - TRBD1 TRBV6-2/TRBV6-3 CASSYSNAGGGYGYTF TGTGCCAGCAGTTACTCGAATGCAGGGGGAGGCTATGGCTACACCTTC
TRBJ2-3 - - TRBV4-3 CASSQRGDTQYF TGCGCCAGCAGCCAAAGGGGGGATACGCAGTATTTT
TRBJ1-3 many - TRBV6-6 CASSPPSSGNTIYF TGTGCCAGCAGTCCCCCCAGCTCTGGAAACACCATATATTTT
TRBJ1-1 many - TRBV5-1 CASSLLGGAGNTEAFF TGCGCCAGCAGCTTGCTGGGGGGCGCGGGTAACACTGAAGCTTTCTTT
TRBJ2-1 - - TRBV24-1 CATSPASYNEQFF TGTGCCACCAGTCCGGCTAGCTACAATGAGCAGTTCTTC
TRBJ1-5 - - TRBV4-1 CASSPEMRYSNQPQHF TGCGCCAGCAGCCCAGAAATGAGGTATAGCAATCAGCCCCAGCATTTT
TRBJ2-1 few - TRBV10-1 CASSDGTYNEQFF TGCGCCAGCAGTGACGGGACCTACAATGAGCAGTTCTTC
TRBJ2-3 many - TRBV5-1 CASSLMRERADTQYF TGCGCCAGCAGCTTGATGAGGGAGAGGGCAGATACGCAGTATTTT
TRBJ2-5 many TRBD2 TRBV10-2 CASSERMSRGLAEYQETQYF TGCGCCAGCAGTGAGAGGATGTCGCGTGGACTAGCGGAATATCAAGAGACCCAGTACTTC
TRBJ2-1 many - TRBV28 CASSLVTSNSYNEQFF TGTGCCAGCAGTTTGGTAACATCAAACTCCTACAATGAGCAGTTCTTC
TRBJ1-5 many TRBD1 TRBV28 CASSVARGRSDQPQHF TGTGCCAGCAGTGTCGCGAGGGGGCGATCTGATCAGCCCCAGCATTTT
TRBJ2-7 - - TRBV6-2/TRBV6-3 CASRGSFNEQYF TGTGCCAGCAGAGGTAGTTTCAACGAGCAGTACTTC
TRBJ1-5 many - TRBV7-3 CASSPRRRSNQPQHF TGTGCCAGCAGCCCCCGAAGGAGAAGCAATCAGCCCCAGCATTTT
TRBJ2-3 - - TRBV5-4 CASSLGARTDTQYF TGTGCCAGCAGCTTAGGGGCACGCACAGATACGCAGTATTTT
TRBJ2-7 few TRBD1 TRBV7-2 CASSTQGAGEQYF TGTGCCAGCAGCACTCAGGGGGCCGGCGAGCAGTACTTC
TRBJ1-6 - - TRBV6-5 CASSRQNSPLHF TGTGCCAGCAGCAGACAGAATTCACCCCTCCACTTT
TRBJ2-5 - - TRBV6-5 CASTGQETQYF TGTGCCAGCACGGGACAAGAGACCCAGTACTTC
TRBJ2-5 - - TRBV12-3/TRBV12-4 CASTTRAARSQETQYF TGTGCCAGCACCACCCGGGCAGCTCGGAGCCAAGAGACCCAGTACTTC
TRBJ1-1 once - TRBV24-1 CATSEGGQNTEAFF TGTGCCACCAGTGAGGGCGGCCAGAACACTGAAGCTTTCTTT
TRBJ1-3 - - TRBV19 CASAQGGDGNTIYF TGTGCCAGCGCGCAAGGGGGAGACGGAAACACCATATATTTT
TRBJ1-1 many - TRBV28 CASSYLRGFPNTEAFF TGTGCCAGCAGTTACCTTCGGGGGTTCCCGAACACTGAAGCTTTCTTT
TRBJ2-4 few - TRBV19 CASSGPVTPRDIQYF TGTGCCAGTAGTGGGCCGGTGACGCCCCGTGACATTCAGTACTTC
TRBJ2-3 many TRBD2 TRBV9 CASSVASGRAGTDTQYF TGTGCCAGCAGCGTAGCTAGCGGGAGGGCCGGTACGGATACGCAGTATTTT
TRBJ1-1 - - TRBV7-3 CASSYQGANTEAFF TGTGCCAGCAGCTACCAGGGAGCGAACACTGAAGCTTTCTTT
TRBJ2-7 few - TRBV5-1 CASTAPGASHEQYF TGCGCCAGCACCGCCCCGGGGGCGAGCCACGAGCAGTACTTC
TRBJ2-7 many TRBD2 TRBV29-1 CSVEGGGYEQYF TGCAGCGTTGAAGGCGGGGGGTACGAGCAGTACTTC
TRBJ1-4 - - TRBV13 CASSVQGSHEKLFF TGTGCCAGCAGCGTGCAGGGATCTCATGAAAAACTGTTTTTT
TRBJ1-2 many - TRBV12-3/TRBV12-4 CASSKTGGDGYTF TGTGCCAGCAGCAAAACGGGGGGAGATGGCTACACCTTC
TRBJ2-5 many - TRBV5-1 CASSYAQETQYF TGCGCCAGCAGCTACGCTCAGGAGACCCAGTACTTC
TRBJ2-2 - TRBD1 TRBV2 CASSVRGFSTGELFF TGTGCCAGCAGTGTCAGGGGGTTTTCCACCGGGGAGCTGTTTTTT
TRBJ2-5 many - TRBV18 CASSLPPTETQYF TGTGCCAGCTCACTCCCACCCACGGAGACCCAGTACTTC
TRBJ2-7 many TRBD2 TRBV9 CASSVGSGSGTSGRYEQYF TGTGCCAGCAGCGTAGGGAGCGGGTCGGGGACTAGCGGCCGCTACGAGCAGTACTTC
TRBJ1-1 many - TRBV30 CAWSTGTNTEAFF TGTGCCTGGAGTACGGGCACGAACACTGAAGCTTTCTTT
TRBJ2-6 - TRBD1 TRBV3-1 CASSQDIGQGALSGANVLTF TGTGCCAGCAGCCAAGATATAGGACAGGGGGCTCTCTCTGGGGCCAACGTCCTGACTTTC
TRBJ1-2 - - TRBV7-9 CASSVDSNSPLGYTF TGTGCCAGCAGCGTGGACAGTAATAGTCCGCTGGGCTACACCTTC